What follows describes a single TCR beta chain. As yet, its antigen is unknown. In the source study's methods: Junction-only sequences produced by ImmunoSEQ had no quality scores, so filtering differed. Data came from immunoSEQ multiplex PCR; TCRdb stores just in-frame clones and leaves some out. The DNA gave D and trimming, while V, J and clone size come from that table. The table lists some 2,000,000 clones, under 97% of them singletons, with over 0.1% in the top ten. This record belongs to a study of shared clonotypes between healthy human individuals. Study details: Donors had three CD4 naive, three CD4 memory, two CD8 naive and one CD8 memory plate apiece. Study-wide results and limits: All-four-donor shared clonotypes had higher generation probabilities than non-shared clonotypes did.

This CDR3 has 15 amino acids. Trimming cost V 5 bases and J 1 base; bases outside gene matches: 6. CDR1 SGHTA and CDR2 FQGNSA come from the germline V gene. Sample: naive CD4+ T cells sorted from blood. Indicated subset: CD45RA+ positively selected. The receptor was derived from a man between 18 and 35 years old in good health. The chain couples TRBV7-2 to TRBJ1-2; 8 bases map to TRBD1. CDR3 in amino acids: CASSLGQGRNYGYTF. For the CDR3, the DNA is TGTGCCAGCAGCCTAGGACAGGGCCGTAACTATGGCTACACCTTC.